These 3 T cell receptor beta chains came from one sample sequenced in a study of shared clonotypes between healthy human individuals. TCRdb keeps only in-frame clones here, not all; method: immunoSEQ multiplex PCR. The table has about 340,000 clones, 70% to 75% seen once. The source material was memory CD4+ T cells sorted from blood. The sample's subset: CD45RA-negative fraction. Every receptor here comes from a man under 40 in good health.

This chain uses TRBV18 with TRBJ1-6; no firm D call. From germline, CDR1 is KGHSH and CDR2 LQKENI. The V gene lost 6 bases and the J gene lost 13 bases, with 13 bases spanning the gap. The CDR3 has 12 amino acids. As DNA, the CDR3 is TGTGCCAGCTCCCAATCACGAGGCCCCCTCCACTTT. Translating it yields CASSQSRGPLHF.

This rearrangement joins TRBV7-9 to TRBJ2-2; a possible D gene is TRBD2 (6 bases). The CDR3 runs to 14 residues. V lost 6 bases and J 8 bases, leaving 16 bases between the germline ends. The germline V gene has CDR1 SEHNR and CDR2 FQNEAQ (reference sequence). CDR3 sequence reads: CASSRGTLKGELFF. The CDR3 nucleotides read TGTGCCAGCAGTCGCGGGACCCTTAAAGGGGAGCTGTTTTTT.

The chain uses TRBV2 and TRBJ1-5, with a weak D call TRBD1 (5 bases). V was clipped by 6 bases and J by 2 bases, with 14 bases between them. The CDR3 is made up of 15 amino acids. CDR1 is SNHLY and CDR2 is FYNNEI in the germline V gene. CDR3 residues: CASRPRGGGNQPQHF. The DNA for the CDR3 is TGTGCCAGCAGACCCCGCGGGGGGGGCAATCAGCCCCAGCATTTT. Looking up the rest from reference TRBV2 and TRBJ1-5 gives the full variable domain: EPEVTQTPSHQVTQMGQEVILRCVPISNHLYFYWYRQILGQKVEFLVSFYNNEISEKSEIFDDQFSVERPDGSNFTLKIRSTKLEDSAMYFCASRPRGGGNQPQHFGDGTRLSIL.